The T cell receptor beta chain described here comes from a study of blood T cell repertoires in COVID-19. The CDR3 has 17 amino acids. Germline V gene data show CDR1 as SEHNR and CDR2 as FQNEAQ (reference sequence). Trimming removed 4 bases from V and 1 base from J; junction bases left unmatched: 13. Profiling relied on immunoSEQ multiplex PCR, and the TCRdb table lists in-frame clones only, not all of them. The profile covers around 58,000 clones, with roughly 80% appearing a single time and 3% to 4.5% taken by the ten largest. The TCR originated in a woman in her thirties or forties with acute COVID-19. The sequenced sample consisted of PBMCs or T cells enriched from blood (not recorded which). The chain links TRBV7-9 to TRBJ2-7; the match to TRBD1 covers 7 bases. The CDR3 DNA follows: TGTGCCAGCAGCTCCACTAACCGGGACAGAATATCCTACGAGCAGTACGTC. Encoded protein: CASSSTNRDRISYEQYV.